This T cell receptor beta chain is from a study of T cells in Graves' hyperthyroidism and ophthalmopathy. A few counts support this clonotype. Antigen unknown. Whole-study results and caveats: Blood shared most expanded thyroid clonotypes above 0.001.

RNA transcripts were the template for amplifying TCR beta CDR3 regions. Carried out on the TCR CDR3, a first-round RT-PCR used the HTBI primer set. TCRdb ran MiXCR on the multiplex PCR reads and lists one entry per CDR3 protein. Of approximately 590,000 distinct CDR3 sequences in the sample, approximately 44% were seen once. Patients were aged 18 to 65, had disease duration under 2 months, and had newly diagnosed hyperthyroidism. CDR1 is SGHTA, CDR2 FQGNSA, per germline. The CDR3 runs to 14 residues. Between the trimmed V and J ends, which lost 5 bases and 0 bases, there was a span of 10 bases. The specimen was peripheral blood or thyroid tissue (not recorded which). The chain carries TRBV7-2 and TRBJ1-1; D is undetermined. This clonotype was sampled from a young woman with Graves' hyperthyroidism. The CDR3 DNA reads TGTGCCAGCAGCGAACAGAGACTGAACACTGAAGCTTTCTTT. This gives the protein CASSEQRLNTEAFF.